One and the same sample provided the 9 T cell receptor beta chains below, sequenced in a study of cytomegalovirus exposure and HLA in healthy donors. This PCR relied on a set of 60 Vbeta primers and 13 Jbeta primers. Generated by immunoSEQ multiplex PCR, the TCRdb table keeps only in-frame clones and is missing some. The sample lists some 120,000 clones; approximately 80% were seen once. What was sequenced was PBMCs. The source is a woman aged 40 to 50 in good health and CMV-seropositive.

The J gene is TRBJ1-1, the V gene TRBV28; D is perhaps TRBD1 (5 bases). Trimming stripped 7 bases from V and 0 bases from J, with 12 bases between. Germline assignment: CDR1 MDHEN and CDR2 SYDVKM. The CDR3 extends over 14 amino acids. CDR3 loop: CASMNRPMNTEAFF. CDR3 bases: TGTGCCAGCATGAACAGGCCCATGAACACTGAAGCTTTCTTT.

The chain employs TRBV7-3 and TRBJ2-7; perhaps TRBD2 as D (5 bases). The CDR3 covers 14 residues. V was shortened by 5 bases and J by 4 bases, with 15 bases between the two germline ends. The germline CDR1 and CDR2 sequences are SGHTA and FQGTGA. CDR3 protein: CASSQAPSLYEQYF. The CDR3 DNA follows: TGTGCCAGCAGCCAAGCCCCTAGCCTATACGAGCAGTACTTC.

The chain has TRBV9 and TRBJ2-1, with D unclear. This CDR3 has 15 amino acids. The germline gives CDR1 SGDLS, CDR2 YYNGEE. The V end was cut by 3 bases, the J end by 0 bases, with 10 bases between. The CDR3 nucleotides read TGTGCCAGCAGCGGACACATAAACTCCTACAATGAGCAGTTCTTC. The encoded protein is CASSGHINSYNEQFF.

The chain combines TRBV4-1 with TRBJ2-7; 12 bases match TRBD2. V lost 4 bases to trimming and J lost 0 bases; unmatched junction nucleotides: 4. Germline V gene data show CDR1 as MGHRA and CDR2 as YSYEKL. This CDR3 spans 16 amino acids. CDR3: CASSPRLAGASYEQYF. The CDR3 region has the DNA TGCGCCAGCAGCCCCCGACTAGCGGGAGCCTCCTACGAGCAGTACTTC.

V and J are TRBV7-3 and TRBJ2-5; 10 nucleotides line up with TRBD1. The germline V gene has CDR1 SGHTA and CDR2 FQGTGA. The CDR3 has 14 residues. V shed 5 bases, J shed 5 bases, and the junction held 5 bases outside the gene matches. CDR3 loop: CASSPTGGDETQYF. CDR3 bases: TGTGCCAGCAGCCCGACAGGGGGCGACGAGACCCAGTACTTC.

The chain recombines TRBV7-2 with TRBJ2-7; 10 bases are shared with TRBD2. V was pared by 5 bases and J by 3 bases, with 13 bases of the junction left unmatched. The CDR3 contains 17 residues. CDR1 is SGHTA, CDR2 FQGNSA, per germline. DNA for the CDR3: TGTGCCAGCAGCCCGGGGAGGGCTAGCGGGAGATTCTACGAGCAGTACTTC. It yields the protein CASSPGRASGRFYEQYF. The variable domain in full, with the rest retrieved from reference TRBV7-2 and TRBJ2-7, is GAGVSQSPSNKVTEKGKDVELRCDPISGHTALYWYRQSLGQGLEFLIYFQGNSAPDKSGLPSDRFSAERTGGSVSTLTIQRTQQEDSAVYLCASSPGRASGRFYEQYFGPGTRLTVT.

This clone has a single count. This chain uses TRBV15 with TRBJ2-1; 12 bases line up with TRBD2. J lost 8 bases, V lost 3 bases, and 5 bases had no gene match. The CDR3 length is 15 residues. Germline V CDR1 and CDR2: LNHNV, YYDKDF (reference sequence). The CDR3 nucleotides read TGTGCCACCAGCAGTGCTAGCGGGAGGGGGGATGAGCAGTTCTTC. It codes for CATSSASGRGDEQFF.

The chain is built from TRBV27 and TRBJ1-1; the D gene is possibly TRBD1 (5 bases). The CDR3 consists of 13 residues. Trimming removed 3 bases from V and 4 bases from J, with 9 bases in between. Germline CDR1 reads MNHEY; CDR2 reads SMNVEV (reference sequence). The DNA for the CDR3 is TGTGCCAGCAGTTTCCAGGGAGGCACTGAAGCTTTCTTT. The encoded protein is CASSFQGGTEAFF.

The chain carries TRBV28 and TRBJ1-3, with TRBD1 identical over 7 bases. J gave up 0 bases and V 3 bases, and 2 bases lay outside the gene matches. The CDR3 is 15 residues long. Germline CDR1 MDHEN, CDR2 SYDVKM. CDR3: CASSLTGISGNTIYF. The CDR3 DNA is TGTGCCAGCAGTTTGACAGGGATCTCTGGAAACACCATATATTTT.